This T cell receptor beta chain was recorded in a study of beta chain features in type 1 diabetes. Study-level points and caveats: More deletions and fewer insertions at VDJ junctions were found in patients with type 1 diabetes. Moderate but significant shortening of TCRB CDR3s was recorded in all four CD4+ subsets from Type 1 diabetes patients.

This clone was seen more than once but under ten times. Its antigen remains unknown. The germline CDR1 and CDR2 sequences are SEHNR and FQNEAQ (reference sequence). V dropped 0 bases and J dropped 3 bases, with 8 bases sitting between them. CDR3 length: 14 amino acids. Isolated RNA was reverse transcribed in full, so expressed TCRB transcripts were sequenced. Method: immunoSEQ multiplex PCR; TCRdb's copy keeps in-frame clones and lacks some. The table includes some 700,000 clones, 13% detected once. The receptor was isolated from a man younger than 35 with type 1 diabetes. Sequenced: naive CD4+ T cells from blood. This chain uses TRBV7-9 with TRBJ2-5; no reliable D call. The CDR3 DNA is TGTGCCAGCAGCTTAGCGGGCAGCAAAGAGACCCAGTACTTC. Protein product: CASSLAGSKETQYF.